This T cell receptor beta chain comes out of a study of blood T cell repertoires in COVID-19. The overall study: Acute-phase and convalescent COVID-19 samples originated in the United States, Italy and Spain. Sample material is recorded as cDNA or gDNA derived from T cells, B-cell-depleted T cells, or PBMCs.

V gave up 5 bases and J gave up 2 bases, with 10 bases separating them. The CDR3 runs 15 residues. Looked up from germline, CDR1 is MDHEN and CDR2 is SYDVKM. Per the study methods: Amplification of reference gene primers was used by the study to estimate nucleated cell counts. TCRdb keeps only in-frame clones here, not all; method: immunoSEQ multiplex PCR. V and J calls and clone size are as listed in that table; D and trimming were resolved from the DNA. In the table there are approximately 100,000 clones, less than 80% of which are singletons. The chain couples TRBV28 to TRBJ2-6; D perhaps matches TRBD1 (6 bases). The sample was peripheral blood. The sequence came from a man between 65 and 85 years old with active or convalescent COVID-19. CDR3 protein: CASSPEGAGANVLTF. Written as DNA, the CDR3 is TGTGCCAGCAGTCCCGAGGGGGCTGGGGCCAACGTCCTGACTTTC. Complete variable domain (other parts from reference TRBV28 and TRBJ2-6): DVKVTQSSRYLVKRTGEKVFLECVQDMDHENMFWYRQDPGLGLRLIYFSYDVKMKEKGDIPEGYSVSREKKERFSLILESASTNQTSMYLCASSPEGAGANVLTFGAGSRLTVL.